The clone carrying this TCR beta chain occurred once. Primers for the PCR totalled 60 Vbeta and 13 Jbeta. The assay was immunoSEQ multiplex PCR, and TCRdb's table has in-frame clones only and misses some. Here the sample spans about 190,000 clones, around 90% being singletons. The record originates from a study of cytomegalovirus exposure and HLA in healthy donors. The CDR3 consists of 18 residues. J lost 1 base, V lost 6 bases, and 9 bases had no gene match. Germline CDR1 reads MNHEY; CDR2 reads SMNVEV (reference sequence). The chain combines TRBV27 with TRBJ2-6; 10 positions agree with TRBD2. The sequenced material came from PBMCs. This TCR was sampled from a boy aged 2 to 10 in good health and CMV-seronegative. CDR3 DNA sequence: TGTGCCAGCAGGGAACTAGCGGGGAAAAAATCTGGGGCCAACGTCCTGACTTTC. Protein product: CASRELAGKKSGANVLTF.